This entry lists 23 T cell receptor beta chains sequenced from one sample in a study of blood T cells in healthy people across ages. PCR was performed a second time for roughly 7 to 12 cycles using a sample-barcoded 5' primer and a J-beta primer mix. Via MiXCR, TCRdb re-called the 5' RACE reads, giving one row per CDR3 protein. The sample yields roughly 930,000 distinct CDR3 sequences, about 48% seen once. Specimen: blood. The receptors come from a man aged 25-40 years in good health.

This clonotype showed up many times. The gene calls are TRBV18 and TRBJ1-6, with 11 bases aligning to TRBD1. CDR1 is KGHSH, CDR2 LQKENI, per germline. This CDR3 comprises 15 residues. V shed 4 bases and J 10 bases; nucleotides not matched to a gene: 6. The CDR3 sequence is CASSLGTGGDSPLHF. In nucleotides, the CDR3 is TGTGCCAGCTCACTCGGGACAGGGGGTGACTCACCCCTCCACTTT.

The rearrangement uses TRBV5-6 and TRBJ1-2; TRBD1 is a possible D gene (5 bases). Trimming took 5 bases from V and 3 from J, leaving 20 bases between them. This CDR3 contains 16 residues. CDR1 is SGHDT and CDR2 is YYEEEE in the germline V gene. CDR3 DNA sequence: TGTGCCAGCAGTTTTTGGGGGAGAAGCCCCTACTATGGCTACACCTTC. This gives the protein CASSFWGRSPYYGYTF.

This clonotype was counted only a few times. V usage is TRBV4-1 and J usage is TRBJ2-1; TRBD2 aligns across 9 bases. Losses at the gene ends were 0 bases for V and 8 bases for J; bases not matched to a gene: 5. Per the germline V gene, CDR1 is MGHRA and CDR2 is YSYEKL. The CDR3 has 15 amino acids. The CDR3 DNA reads TGCGCCAGCAGCCAAGACGCTAGCGGGGTCGATGAGCAGTTCTTC. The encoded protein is CASSQDASGVDEQFF.

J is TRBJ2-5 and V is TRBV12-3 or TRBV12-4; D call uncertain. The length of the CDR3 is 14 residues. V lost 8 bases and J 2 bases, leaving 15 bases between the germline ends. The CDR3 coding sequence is TGTGCCAGCCATCTCGGAAGGTGGCAAGAGACCCAGTACTTC. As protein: CASHLGRWQETQYF.

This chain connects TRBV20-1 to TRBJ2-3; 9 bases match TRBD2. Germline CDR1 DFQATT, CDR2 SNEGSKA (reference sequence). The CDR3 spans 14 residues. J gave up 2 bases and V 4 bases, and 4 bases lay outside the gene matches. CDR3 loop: CSANAGGFTDTQYF. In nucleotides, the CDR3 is TGCAGTGCTAATGCGGGGGGGTTCACAGATACGCAGTATTTT.

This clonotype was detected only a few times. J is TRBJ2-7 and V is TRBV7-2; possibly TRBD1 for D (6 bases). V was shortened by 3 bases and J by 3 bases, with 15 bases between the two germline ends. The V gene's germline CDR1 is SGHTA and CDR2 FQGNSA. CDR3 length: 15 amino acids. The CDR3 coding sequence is TGTGCCAGCAGCTTCCGGGACAATCTATTCTACGAGCAGTACTTC. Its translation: CASSFRDNLFYEQYF.

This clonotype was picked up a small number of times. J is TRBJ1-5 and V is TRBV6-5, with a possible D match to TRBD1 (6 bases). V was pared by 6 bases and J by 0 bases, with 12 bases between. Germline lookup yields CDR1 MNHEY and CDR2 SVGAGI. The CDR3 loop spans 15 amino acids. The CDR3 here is CASRLDRYSNQPQHF. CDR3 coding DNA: TGTGCCAGCAGGTTGGACAGATATAGCAATCAGCCCCAGCATTTT.

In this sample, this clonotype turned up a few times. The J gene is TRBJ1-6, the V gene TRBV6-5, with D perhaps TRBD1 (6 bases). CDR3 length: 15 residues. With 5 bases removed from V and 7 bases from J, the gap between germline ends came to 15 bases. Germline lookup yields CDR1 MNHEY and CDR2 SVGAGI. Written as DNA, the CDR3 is TGTGCCAGCAGTGGGGCGGGGGGCTTAAATTCACCCCTCCACTTT. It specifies CASSGAGGLNSPLHF.

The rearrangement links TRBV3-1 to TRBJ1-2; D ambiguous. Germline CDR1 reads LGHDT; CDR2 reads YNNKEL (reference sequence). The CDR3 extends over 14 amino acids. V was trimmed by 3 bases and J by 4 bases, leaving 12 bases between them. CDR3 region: CASSHTDPIYGYTF. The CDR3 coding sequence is TGTGCCAGCAGCCATACGGACCCCATCTATGGCTACACCTTC.

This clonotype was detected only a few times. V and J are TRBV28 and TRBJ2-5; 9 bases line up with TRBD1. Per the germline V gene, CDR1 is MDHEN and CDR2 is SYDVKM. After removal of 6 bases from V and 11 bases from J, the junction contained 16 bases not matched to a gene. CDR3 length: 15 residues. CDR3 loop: CASSSAPGTGKEQYF. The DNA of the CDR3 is TGTGCCAGCAGCTCGGCCCCCGGGACAGGGAAAGAGCAGTACTTC.

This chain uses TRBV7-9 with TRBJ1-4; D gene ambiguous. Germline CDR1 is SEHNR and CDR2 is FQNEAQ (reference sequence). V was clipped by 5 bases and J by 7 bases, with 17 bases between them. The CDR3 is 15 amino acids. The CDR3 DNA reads TGTGCCAGCAGCGTTAGTCCTGGGGTAATTGAAAAACTGTTTTTT. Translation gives CASSVSPGVIEKLFF.

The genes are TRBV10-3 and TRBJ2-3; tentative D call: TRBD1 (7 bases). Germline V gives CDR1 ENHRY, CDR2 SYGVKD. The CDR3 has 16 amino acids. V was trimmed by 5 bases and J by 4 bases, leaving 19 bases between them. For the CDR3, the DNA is TGTGCCATCAGTTCTTCCGCAGGGGGGAGTTCAGATACGCAGTATTTT. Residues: CAISSSAGGSSDTQYF.

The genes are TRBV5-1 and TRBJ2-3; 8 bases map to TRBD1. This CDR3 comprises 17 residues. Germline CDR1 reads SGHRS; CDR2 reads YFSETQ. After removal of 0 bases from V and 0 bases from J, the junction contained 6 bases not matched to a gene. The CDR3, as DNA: TGCGCCAGCAGCTTGGGAAGGACAGGGTCGAGCACAGATACGCAGTATTTT. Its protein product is CASSLGRTGSSTDTQYF.

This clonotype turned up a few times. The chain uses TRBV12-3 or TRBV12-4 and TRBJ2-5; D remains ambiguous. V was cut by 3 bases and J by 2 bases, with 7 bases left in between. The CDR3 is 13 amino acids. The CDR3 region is CASSFFEQETQYF. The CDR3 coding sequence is TGTGCCAGCAGTTTTTTCGAGCAAGAGACCCAGTACTTC.

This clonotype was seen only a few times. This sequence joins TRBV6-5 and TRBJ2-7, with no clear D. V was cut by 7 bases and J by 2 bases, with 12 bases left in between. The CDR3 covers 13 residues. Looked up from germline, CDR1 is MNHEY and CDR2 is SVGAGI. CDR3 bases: TGTGCCAGCAAGCGTGCAGGCCCCTACGAGCAGTACTTC. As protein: CASKRAGPYEQYF.

CDR3 in amino acids: CATSSRVQPPARNEQFF. The CDR3 DNA is TGTGCCACCAGCAGCAGGGTACAGCCTCCGGCACGGAATGAGCAGTTCTTC. The chain links TRBV15 to TRBJ2-1; a possible D gene is TRBD1 (5 bases). The CDR3 runs 17 residues. Trimming removed 3 bases from V and 7 bases from J, with 22 bases in between. Germline assignment: CDR1 LNHNV and CDR2 YYDKDF (reference sequence).

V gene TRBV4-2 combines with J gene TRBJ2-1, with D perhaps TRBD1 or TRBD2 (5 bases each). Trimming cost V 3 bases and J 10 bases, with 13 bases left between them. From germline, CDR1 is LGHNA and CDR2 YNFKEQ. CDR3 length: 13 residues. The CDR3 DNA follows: TGTGCCAGCAGCCACACCCCGGGACGGGAGCAGTTCTTC. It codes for CASSHTPGREQFF.

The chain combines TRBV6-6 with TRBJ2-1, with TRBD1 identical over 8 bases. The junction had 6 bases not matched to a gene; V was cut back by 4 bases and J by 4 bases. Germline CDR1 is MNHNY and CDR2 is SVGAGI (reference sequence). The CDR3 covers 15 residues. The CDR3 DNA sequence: TGTGCCAGCAGTTCGGACAGGGTCGGGTACAATGAGCAGTTCTTC. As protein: CASSSDRVGYNEQFF.

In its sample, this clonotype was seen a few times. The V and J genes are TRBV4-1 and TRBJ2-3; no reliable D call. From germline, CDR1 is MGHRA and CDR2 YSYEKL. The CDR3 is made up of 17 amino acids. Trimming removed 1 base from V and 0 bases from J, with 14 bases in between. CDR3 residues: CASSQVLIRTSTDTQYF. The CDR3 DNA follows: TGCGCCAGCAGCCAAGTTCTGATCCGAACTAGCACAGATACGCAGTATTTT.

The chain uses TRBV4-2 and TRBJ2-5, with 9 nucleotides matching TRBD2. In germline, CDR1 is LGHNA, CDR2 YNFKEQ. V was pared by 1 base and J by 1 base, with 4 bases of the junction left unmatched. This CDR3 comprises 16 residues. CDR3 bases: TGTGCCAGCAGCCAAGCAGCTAGCGGGGTCCAAGAGACCCAGTACTTC. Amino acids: CASSQAASGVQETQYF.

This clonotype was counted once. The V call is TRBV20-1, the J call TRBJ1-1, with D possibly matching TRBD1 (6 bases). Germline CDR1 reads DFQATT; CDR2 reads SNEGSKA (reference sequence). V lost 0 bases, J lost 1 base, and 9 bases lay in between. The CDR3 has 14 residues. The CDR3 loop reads CSAREGHPNTEAFF. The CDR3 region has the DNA TGCAGTGCTAGAGAGGGACACCCGAACACTGAAGCTTTCTTT.

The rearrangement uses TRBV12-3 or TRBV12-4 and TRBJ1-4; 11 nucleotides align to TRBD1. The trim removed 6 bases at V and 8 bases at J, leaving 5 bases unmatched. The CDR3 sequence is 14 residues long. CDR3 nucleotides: TGTGCCAGCAGCCGCGGGACAGGGGGAGAAAAACTGTTTTTT. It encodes CASSRGTGGEKLFF.

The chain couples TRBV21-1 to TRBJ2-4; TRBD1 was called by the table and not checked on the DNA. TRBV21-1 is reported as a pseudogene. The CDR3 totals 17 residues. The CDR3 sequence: CASSKLWTVLAKNVQYF. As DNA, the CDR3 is TGTGCCAGCAGCAAACTTTGGACTGTCTTAGCCAAAAACGTTCAGTACTTC.